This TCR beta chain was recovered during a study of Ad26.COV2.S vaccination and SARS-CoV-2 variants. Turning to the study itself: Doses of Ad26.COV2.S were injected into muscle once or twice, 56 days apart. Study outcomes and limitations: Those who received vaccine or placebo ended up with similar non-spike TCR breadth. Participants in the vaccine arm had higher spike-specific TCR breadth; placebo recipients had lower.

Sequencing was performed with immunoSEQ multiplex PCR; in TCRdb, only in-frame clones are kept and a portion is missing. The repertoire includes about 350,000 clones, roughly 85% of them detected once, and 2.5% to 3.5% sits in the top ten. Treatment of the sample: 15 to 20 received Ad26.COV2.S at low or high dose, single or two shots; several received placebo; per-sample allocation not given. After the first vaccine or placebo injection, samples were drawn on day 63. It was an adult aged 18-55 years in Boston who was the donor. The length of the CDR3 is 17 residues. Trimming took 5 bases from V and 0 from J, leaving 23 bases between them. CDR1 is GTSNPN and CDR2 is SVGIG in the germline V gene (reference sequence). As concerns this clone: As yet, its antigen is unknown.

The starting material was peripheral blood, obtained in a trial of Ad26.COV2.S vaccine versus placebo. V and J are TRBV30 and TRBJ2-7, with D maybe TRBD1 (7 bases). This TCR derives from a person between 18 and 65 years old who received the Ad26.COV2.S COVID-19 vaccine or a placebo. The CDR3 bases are TGTGCCTGGGTATCAAGGGGGCGGGCGGGGACCTCCTACGAGCAGTACTTC. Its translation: CAWVSRGRAGTSYEQYF. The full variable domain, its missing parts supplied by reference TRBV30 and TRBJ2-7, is SQTIHQWPATLVQPVGSPLSLECTVEGTSNPNLYWYRQAAGRGLQLLFYSVGIGQISSEVPQNLSASRPQDRQFILSSKKLLLSDSGFYLCAWVSRGRAGTSYEQYFGPGTRLTVT.